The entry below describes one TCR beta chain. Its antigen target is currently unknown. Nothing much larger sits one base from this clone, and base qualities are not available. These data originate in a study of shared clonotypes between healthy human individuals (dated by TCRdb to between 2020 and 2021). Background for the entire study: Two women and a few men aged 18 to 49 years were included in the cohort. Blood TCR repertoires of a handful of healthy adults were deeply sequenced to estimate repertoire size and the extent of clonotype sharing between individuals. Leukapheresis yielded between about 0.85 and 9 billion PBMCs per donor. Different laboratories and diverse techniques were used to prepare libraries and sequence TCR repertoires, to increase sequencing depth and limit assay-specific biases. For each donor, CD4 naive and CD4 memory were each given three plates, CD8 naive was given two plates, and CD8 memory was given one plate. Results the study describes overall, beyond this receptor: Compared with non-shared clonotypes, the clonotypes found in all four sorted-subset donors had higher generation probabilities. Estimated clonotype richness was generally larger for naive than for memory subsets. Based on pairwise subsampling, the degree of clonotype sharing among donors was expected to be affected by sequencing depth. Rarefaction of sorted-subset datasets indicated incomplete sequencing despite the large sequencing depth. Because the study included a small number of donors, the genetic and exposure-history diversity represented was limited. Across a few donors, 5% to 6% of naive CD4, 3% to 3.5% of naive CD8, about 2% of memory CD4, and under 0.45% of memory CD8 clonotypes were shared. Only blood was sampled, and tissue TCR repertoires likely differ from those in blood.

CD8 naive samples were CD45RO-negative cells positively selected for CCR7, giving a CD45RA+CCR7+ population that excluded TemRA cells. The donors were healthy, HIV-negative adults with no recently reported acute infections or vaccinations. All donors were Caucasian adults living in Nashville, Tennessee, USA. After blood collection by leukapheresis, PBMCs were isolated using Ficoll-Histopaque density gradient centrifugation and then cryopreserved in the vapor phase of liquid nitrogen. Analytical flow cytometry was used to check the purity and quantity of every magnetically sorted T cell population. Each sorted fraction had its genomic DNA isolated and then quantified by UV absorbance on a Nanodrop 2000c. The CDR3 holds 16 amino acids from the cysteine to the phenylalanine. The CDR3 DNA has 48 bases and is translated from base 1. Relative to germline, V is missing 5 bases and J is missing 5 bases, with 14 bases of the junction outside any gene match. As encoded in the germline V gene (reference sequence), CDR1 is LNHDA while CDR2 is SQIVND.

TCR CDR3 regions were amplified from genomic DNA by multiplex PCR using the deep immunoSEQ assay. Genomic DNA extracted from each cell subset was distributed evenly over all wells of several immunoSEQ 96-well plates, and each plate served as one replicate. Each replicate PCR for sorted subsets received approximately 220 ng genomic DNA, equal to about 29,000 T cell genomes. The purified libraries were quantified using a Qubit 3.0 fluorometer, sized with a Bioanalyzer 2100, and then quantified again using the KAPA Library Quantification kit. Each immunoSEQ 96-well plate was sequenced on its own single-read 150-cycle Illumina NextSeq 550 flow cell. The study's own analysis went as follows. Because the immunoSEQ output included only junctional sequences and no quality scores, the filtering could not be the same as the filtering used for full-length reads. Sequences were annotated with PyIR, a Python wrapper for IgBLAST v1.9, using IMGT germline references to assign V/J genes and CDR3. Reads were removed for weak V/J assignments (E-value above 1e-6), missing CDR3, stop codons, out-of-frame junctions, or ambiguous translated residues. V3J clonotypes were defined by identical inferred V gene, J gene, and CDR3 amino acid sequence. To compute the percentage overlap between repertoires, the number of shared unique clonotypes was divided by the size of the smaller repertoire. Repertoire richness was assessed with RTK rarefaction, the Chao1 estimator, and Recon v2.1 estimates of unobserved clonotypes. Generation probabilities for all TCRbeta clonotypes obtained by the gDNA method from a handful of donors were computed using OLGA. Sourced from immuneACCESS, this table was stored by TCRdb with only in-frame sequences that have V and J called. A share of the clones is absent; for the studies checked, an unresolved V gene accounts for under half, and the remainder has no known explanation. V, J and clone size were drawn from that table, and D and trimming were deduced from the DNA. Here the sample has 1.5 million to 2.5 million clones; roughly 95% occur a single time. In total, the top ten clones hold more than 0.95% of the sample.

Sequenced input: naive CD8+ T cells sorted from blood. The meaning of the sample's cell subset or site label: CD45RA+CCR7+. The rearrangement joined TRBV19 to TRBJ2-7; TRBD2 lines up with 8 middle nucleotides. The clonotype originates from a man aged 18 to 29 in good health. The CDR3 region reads CASSAWRGTSEDEQYF. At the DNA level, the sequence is TGTGCCAGTAGTGCCTGGCGGGGGACTAGTGAAGACGAGCAGTACTTC.